This T cell receptor beta chain was identified during a study of cytomegalovirus exposure and HLA in healthy donors. At the level of the study: Earlier, 150 million to 200 million T cells were analyzed, and fewer than 120 million unique TCR beta sequences were found among them. Ancestry clustering placed about 86% of about 400 genotyped donors in the Caucasian-associated cluster. Findings and limits, study-wide: Cytomegalovirus association was listed for 170 or so TCR beta chains. The study dropped some indistinguishable V segments, TRBV6-2 and TRBV6-3 among them.

CDR1 MDHEN and CDR2 SYDVKM come from the germline V gene. V shed 8 bases and J shed 6 bases, with 14 bases lying between them. The CDR3 has 13 amino acids. PCR employed 60 Vbeta and 13 Jbeta primers. This table comes from immunoSEQ multiplex PCR, and its TCRdb copy is limited to in-frame clones, with some not included. The table lists about 120,000 clones, over 60% of them singletons. A word on this clone: What it binds is not known.

This TCR was recovered from a human donor in good health. The V gene is TRBV28, the J gene TRBJ2-1; D may be TRBD2 (7 bases). The material sequenced was PBMCs. The CDR3 DNA follows: TGTGCCAGCTCTTCCCGGGGGGCCAATGAGCAGTTCTTC. Protein product: CASSSRGANEQFF.